The clone carrying this T cell receptor beta chain has just a few counts. Its antigen remains unidentified. TCRdb independently ran MiXCR on the reads; one entry per CDR3 protein. The repertoire holds approximately 110,000 distinct CDR3 sequences, with about 28% as singletons. The sample belongs to a study of T cell repertoires in cytomegalovirus infection. Study-level points and caveats: Ex vivo responses were dominated by HLA-C-restricted CMV-specific TCR beta clonotypes. Identification of carriers of CMV plus the relevant HLA was performed using cumulative public TCR beta family frequency.

Germline V gene lookup returns CDR1 SGHNT and CDR2 YYREEE (reference sequence). The CDR3 length is 15 residues. J lost 5 bases, V lost 4 bases, and 4 bases had no gene match. The sequence was obtained from a human donor in good health (CMV status not recorded). Some clones in this sample may be carry-over from other donors' samples. The gene calls are TRBV5-4 and TRBJ2-7; 15 positions match TRBD2. The material sequenced was CD8+ T cells from cultured PBMCs, taken from culture after CMV antigen stimulation. The chain's CDR3 is CASSHGTSGGNEQYF. The CDR3, as DNA: TGTGCCAGCAGCCACGGGACTAGCGGGGGGAACGAGCAGTACTTC.